Presented here are 21 T cell receptor beta chains from one specimen sequenced in a study of Graves' ophthalmopathy and Graves' hyperthyroidism. Beta-chain TCR CDR3 regions were amplified from RNA transcripts. HTBI-primed first-round RT-PCR preceded second-round multiplex PCR. TCRdb re-analysed the multiplex PCR reads in MiXCR, keeping a single row per CDR3 protein. The repertoire consists of some 350,000 distinct CDR3 sequences, with 17% occurring once and the leading ten covering around 2.4%. The material sequenced was peripheral blood. The receptors derive from an adult woman with stable Graves' hyperthyroidism.

In its sample, this clonotype was seen many times. This chain links TRBV28 with TRBJ2-5; D perhaps matches TRBD1 (5 bases). The CDR3 spans 13 residues. Germline V gene data show CDR1 as MDHEN and CDR2 as SYDVKM. With 6 bases removed from V and 2 bases from J, the gap between germline ends came to 10 bases. The CDR3 region has the DNA TGTGCCAGCAGGCTGGGGCAACAAGAGACCCAGTACTTC. This gives the protein CASRLGQQETQYF. Variable domain in full (rest from reference TRBV28 and TRBJ2-5): DVKVTQSSRYLVKRTGEKVFLECVQDMDHENMFWYRQDPGLGLRLIYFSYDVKMKEKGDIPEGYSVSREKKERFSLILESASTNQTSMYLCASRLGQQETQYFGPGTRLLVL.

This clonotype has ten or more counts. The V and J genes are TRBV20-1 and TRBJ2-2, with 7 bases fitting TRBD1. The CDR3 runs to 16 residues. The germline gives CDR1 DFQATT, CDR2 SNEGSKA (reference sequence). J gave up 3 bases and V 4 bases, and 11 bases lay outside the gene matches. CDR3 nucleotides: TGCAGTGCTACTAGGGCCGGGACAGAGTACACCGGGGAGCTGTTTTTT. This gives the protein CSATRAGTEYTGELFF.

In its sample, this clonotype was seen many times. The rearrangement links TRBV30 to TRBJ2-7, with 7 bases fitting TRBD1. Germline V gene lookup returns CDR1 GTSNPN and CDR2 SVGIG (reference sequence). The CDR3 loop spans 12 amino acids. V gave up 5 bases and J gave up 1 base; unmatched junction bases: 2. The CDR3 DNA is TGTGCCTGGGGGACAGAATCCTACGAGCAGTACTTC. Amino acid sequence: CAWGTESYEQYF.

This chain joins TRBV24-1 and TRBJ1-1, with 9 bases aligning to TRBD1. V was clipped by 3 bases and J by 5 bases; unmatched bases: 3. Germline V gene sequence: CDR1 KGHDR, CDR2 SFDVKD. This CDR3 spans 14 amino acids. The DNA of the CDR3 is TGTGCCACCAGTGATGGGACAGGGCCGACTGAAGCTTTCTTT. It encodes CATSDGTGPTEAFF.

This clonotype was counted between two and nine times. The chain couples TRBV12-3 or TRBV12-4 to TRBJ1-1; D gene uncertain. The CDR3 has 12 amino acids. With 6 bases removed from V and 8 bases from J, the gap between germline ends came to 13 bases. The CDR3 DNA sequence: TGTGCCAGCAGGGTTCAATCCAGGGAAGCTTTCTTT. Protein sequence: CASRVQSREAFF.

This clonotype was seen ten or more times. The J gene is TRBJ2-7, the V gene TRBV27; D is ambiguous. The CDR3 spans 11 residues. Per the germline V gene, CDR1 is MNHEY and CDR2 is SMNVEV (reference sequence). Trimming took off 9 bases at V and 3 bases at J, with 9 bases between the two ends. In nucleotides, the CDR3 is TGTGCCAGGACCGGATTCTACGAGCAGTACTTC. This sequence encodes CARTGFYEQYF.

This clonotype has a handful of counts. This chain links TRBV30 with TRBJ1-1; D not resolved. The germline CDR1 and CDR2 sequences are GTSNPN and SVGIG (reference sequence). V was cut by 3 bases and J by 2 bases, with 16 bases left in between. The CDR3 totals 15 residues. CDR3 loop: CAWRTPGKINTEAFF. The CDR3 region has the DNA TGTGCCTGGAGAACCCCGGGAAAGATAAACACTGAAGCTTTCTTT.

The V and J genes are TRBV4-1 and TRBJ1-1, with D perhaps matching TRBD1 (6 bases). The CDR3 covers 16 residues. Germline CDR1 is MGHRA and CDR2 is YSYEKL. V gave up 0 bases and J gave up 4 bases, with 15 bases separating them. DNA of the CDR3: TGCGCCAGCAGCCAAGACGGGGGGGGGCCAGGCACTGAAGCTTTCTTT. Translated, it gives CASSQDGGGPGTEAFF.

This clonotype occurred many times. This chain connects TRBV12-3 or TRBV12-4 to TRBJ2-7; perhaps TRBD1 as D (6 bases). V was clipped by 4 bases and J by 3 bases, with 10 bases between them. This CDR3 contains 13 residues. The CDR3 DNA follows: TGTGCCAGCAGTTCGTACAGGGACTACGAGCAGTACTTC. Protein: CASSSYRDYEQYF.

This clonotype was seen at least ten times. This rearrangement joins TRBV24-1 to TRBJ2-3; no clear D gene. The V end was cut by 5 bases, the J end by 5 bases, with 7 bases between. Per the germline V gene, CDR1 is KGHDR and CDR2 is SFDVKD. The CDR3 extends over 12 amino acids. The CDR3 sequence is CATSAPGDTQYF. The CDR3 bases are TGTGCCACCAGTGCCCCGGGAGATACGCAGTATTTT.

This clonotype was seen many times. The chain uses TRBV29-1 and TRBJ1-1; D is perhaps TRBD1 (5 bases). V shed 4 bases and J shed 2 bases, with 11 bases lying between them. Germline V lookup: CDR1 SQVTM, CDR2 ANQGSEA. This CDR3 contains 13 residues. The CDR3 region is CSVGDRLNTEAFF. Here the CDR3 DNA reads TGCAGCGTTGGGGACCGCCTTAACACTGAAGCTTTCTTT.

Many counts were recorded for this clonotype. The CDR3 sequence: CAWKQARNTEAFF. CDR3 nucleotide sequence: TGTGCCTGGAAACAGGCGAGGAACACTGAAGCTTTCTTT. V usage is TRBV30 and J usage is TRBJ1-1, with a weak D call TRBD1 (5 bases). The V end was cut by 4 bases, the J end by 1 base, with 10 bases between. Germline V gene lookup returns CDR1 GTSNPN and CDR2 SVGIG (reference sequence). CDR3 size: 13 residues.

The chain links TRBV6-1 to TRBJ1-1; D not certain. Trimming took 4 bases from V and 3 from J, leaving 9 bases between them. The germline CDR1 and CDR2 sequences are MNHNS and SASEGT. The CDR3 consists of 13 residues. CDR3 nucleotides: TGTGCCAGCAGTGCTACGAGGGACACTGAAGCTTTCTTT. It translates to CASSATRDTEAFF.

This clonotype was observed a few times. The V call is TRBV20-1, the J call TRBJ2-7, with D tentatively TRBD2 (5 bases). This CDR3 spans 15 amino acids. Germline CDR1 and CDR2: DFQATT and SNEGSKA (reference sequence). V lost 1 base and J 2 bases, leaving 15 bases between the germline ends. CDR3 in DNA: TGCAGTGCTAGAGCCCCGGGGTGGGCGACCTACGAGCAGTACTTC. Its translation: CSARAPGWATYEQYF.

About this clonotype: This sequence may be a read error, since a much larger clone differs from it by one base. The chain combines TRBV4-3 with TRBJ2-7, with D possibly TRBD1 on 6 matching bases. Germline loops: CDR1 LGHNA, CDR2 YSLEER. The CDR3 has 16 residues. The CDR3 DNA is TGCGCCAGCAGCCAAGATGCAGGGGATTGTACCTACGAGCAGTGCTTC. Amino acids: CASSQDAGDCTYEQCF.

The sample holds many counts of this clonotype. This chain links TRBV28 with TRBJ2-5, with 13 nucleotides matching TRBD2. V shed 8 bases, J shed 3 bases, and the junction held 24 bases outside the gene matches. Germline values: CDR1 MDHEN, CDR2 SYDVKM. The CDR3 sequence is 21 residues long. CDR3: CASPFTLLRQKLAGGEETQYF. The CDR3 nucleotides read TGTGCCAGCCCTTTTACCCTACTGAGACAGAAACTAGCGGGAGGGGAAGAGACCCAGTACTTC. Full variable domain (rest looked up from reference TRBV28 and TRBJ2-5): DVKVTQSSRYLVKRTGEKVFLECVQDMDHENMFWYRQDPGLGLRLIYFSYDVKMKEKGDIPEGYSVSREKKERFSLILESASTNQTSMYLCASPFTLLRQKLAGGEETQYFGPGTRLLVL.

This clonotype appeared many times. The chain employs TRBV2 and TRBJ1-5; D uncertain. CDR1 is SNHLY and CDR2 is FYNNEI in the germline V gene. The CDR3 is 14 residues long. V was pared by 2 bases and J by 3 bases, with 8 bases between. For the CDR3, the DNA is TGTGCCAGCAGTGAACGGACCTTCAATCAGCCCCAGCATTTT. Translating gives CASSERTFNQPQHF.

This clonotype was picked up many times. This chain links TRBV20-1 with TRBJ1-1, with 8 bases that match TRBD1. The CDR3 is 15 amino acids. The J segment lost 2 bases and the V segment lost 2 bases, leaving 7 bases of the junction unmatched. Germline lookup yields CDR1 DFQATT and CDR2 SNEGSKA (reference sequence). The CDR3 reads CSARLPDRANTEAFF. The CDR3 DNA follows: TGCAGTGCTAGATTACCGGACAGGGCTAACACTGAAGCTTTCTTT.

CDR3 loop: CSGGLTENGYTF. The CDR3, as DNA: TGCAGCGGGGGGTTGACGGAGAATGGCTACACCTTC. The chain employs TRBV20-1 and TRBJ1-2; perhaps TRBD1 as D (5 bases). This CDR3 has 12 residues. From germline, CDR1 is DFQATT and CDR2 SNEGSKA (reference sequence).

This chain links TRBV12-5 with TRBJ2-1, with 10 positions matching TRBD2. The CDR3 spans 16 residues. CDR1 and CDR2 (germline): LGHNT, FRNRAP. Trimming cost V 0 bases and J 8 bases; bases outside gene matches: 7. The CDR3 DNA reads as TGTGCTAGTGGTTTGGTACTAAGCGGGAGGGGGCATGAGCAGTTCTTC. Protein sequence: CASGLVLSGRGHEQFF.

The sample holds many counts of this clonotype. The chain uses TRBV28 and TRBJ1-5; possibly TRBD1 for D (5 bases). Between the trimmed V and J ends, which lost 7 bases and 7 bases, there was a span of 20 bases. Germline assignment: CDR1 MDHEN and CDR2 SYDVKM. The CDR3 loop spans 15 amino acids. The DNA for the CDR3 is TGTGCCAGCACTCCCGGACATAACGCCCGACAGCCCCAGCATTTT. As protein: CASTPGHNARQPQHF.